This T cell receptor beta chain was observed in a study of blood T cell repertoires in COVID-19. Per the authors' pipeline: Cell counts per sample came from amplifying reference gene primers. The assay was immunoSEQ multiplex PCR, and TCRdb's table has in-frame clones only and misses some. V and J calls and clone size come straight from that table; D and trimming were deduced from the DNA. The sample carries a few hundred thousand clones, about 91% recorded once. The origin of this receptor is a man aged 18 to 30 with acute COVID-19. The specimen sequenced was PBMCs or T cells enriched from blood (not recorded which).

The CDR3 DNA sequence: TGTGCCAGCAAGGGGACTCAACATGAAAAACTGTTTTTT. It is translated as CASKGTQHEKLFF. The gene calls are TRBV28 and TRBJ1-4, with D maybe TRBD1 (5 bases). The CDR3 loop spans 13 amino acids. V lost 7 bases and J 6 bases, leaving 12 bases between the germline ends. CDR1 and CDR2 (germline): MDHEN, SYDVKM.